This T cell receptor (beta chain) derives from a study of Graves' ophthalmopathy and Graves' hyperthyroidism. Study information: Peripheral blood was gathered at first diagnosis, ahead of any treatment whatsoever. The study's findings and limits: Discriminating ophthalmopathy from stable hyperthyroidism, a 13-signature model attained a sensitivity of approximately 90% and a specificity of approximately 81%. The study's model predicted ophthalmopathy progression at about 68% sensitivity and about 72% specificity.

Trimming removed 3 bases from V and 5 bases from J; junction bases left unmatched: 8. The CDR3 length is 17 residues. This clonotype was counted at least ten times. The antigen is unknown. RNA served as the template for amplifying TCR beta CDR3 regions. Second-round multiplex PCR followed a first-round RT-PCR using HTBI primers. TCRdb passed the multiplex PCR reads through MiXCR, listing each CDR3 protein once. The sample holds about 480,000 distinct CDR3 sequences, around 15% seen once. The receptor's source is a woman aged 30 to 39 with Graves' ophthalmopathy. The sequenced material came from blood. This chain connects TRBV12-3 or TRBV12-4 to TRBJ2-3; TRBD2 agrees at 13 bases. Here the CDR3 reads CASSFGGLAGVRDTQYF. The CDR3 DNA reads TGTGCCAGCAGTTTTGGTGGACTAGCGGGAGTGAGAGATACGCAGTATTTT.